This T cell receptor (beta chain) was found in a study of CD8+ T cells in alopecia areata (dated by TCRdb to 2016 to 2019). Regarding the study in general: The treated patients, all with moderate-to-severe alopecia areata, were enrolled in an open-label pilot trial of oral tofacitinib given at 5 to 10 mg twice daily. In treated patients, disease severity was measured using the SALT score, which gives the percentage of scalp surface area affected. RNA was obtained with the PAXgene miRNA kit for fixed scalp, the miRNeasy kit for PBMCs, and the RNeasy kit for mouse skin. Patients stayed on tofacitinib for 6 to 18 months and then had 6 months of follow-up off drug so that delayed response and recurrence could be assessed. In both human patients and the C3H/HeJ mouse model, the study applied high-throughput TCRbeta sequencing to look at T cell clonal expansion in alopecia areata. Scalp clonality was compared among normal scalp (n=4), patchy alopecia areata scalp (n=8), and alopecia totalis/universalis scalp (n=8). Biopsies were taken from tofacitinib-treated patients at baseline and again at 4 and 24 weeks into treatment, and several of those patients also had a later scalp biopsy. In humans, TCRbeta sequencing was performed on scalp tissue and on sorted CD4+ and CD8+ peripheral blood T cells from healthy controls and from patients with patchy or totalis/universalis alopecia areata. TCRbeta CDR3 regions were amplified by immunoSEQ multiplex PCR with 35 Vbeta forward and 13 Jbeta reverse primers. Findings and caveats that apply to the study as a whole: Compared with normal scalp, lesional scalp had higher clonality and more expanded CD8+ clones, particularly in alopecia totalis/universalis, a pattern that suggests antigenic drive. The treated cohort was small, with a single nonresponder, so links between baseline CD8+ expansion and response need larger studies. Scalp clonality and the number of expanded CD8+ clones among the top 100 scalp clones were significantly decreased by tofacitinib. TCR sequences shared between patients were less clear than in mice, possibly partly because of HLA diversity in the patient population. Unlike mouse skin, where gammadelta T cells dominate, normal human skin contains resident alphabeta T cells that get sequenced too, which complicates analysis of the scalp TCR repertoire. Many expanded lesional clones were found to persist in scalp and blood during tofacitinib treatment, and relapse after treatment cessation may be partly explained by this persistence.

From the germline V gene, CDR1 is SGDLS and CDR2 is YYNGEE. V trim: 2 bases; J trim: 8 bases; unmatched bases: 7. The CDR3 contains 16 residues, cysteine and phenylalanine counted. Kept here is only the CDR3 DNA, which spans 48 bases and is read in frame from base 1. Library construction relied on the immunoSEQ multiplex PCR assay. RNA was extracted from all samples and reverse transcribed into cDNA as template for TCR sequencing. First-strand cDNA was synthesized using SuperScript III with a 2:1 mix of oligo-dT and random hexamers. A synthetic immune receptor repertoire was used to assess amplification bias, and residual bias was removed computationally. Concerning the study's data processing: After raw reads were preprocessed to remove errors, the CDR3 was defined following IMGT conventions as running from the conserved cysteine to phenylalanine. To get clonality, Shannon entropy was normalized by log2 of the number of productive unique TCRs and the result was subtracted from 1. Scalp TCRbeta sequences were cross-referenced with sorted blood CD4 and CD8 repertoires so that the CD4 or CD8 identity of scalp clones could be inferred. This immuneACCESS table, as held by TCRdb, lists in-frame sequences with V and J called but not all clones. Of the missing ones, under half trace to an unresolved V gene in checked studies; the others have no known cause. The DNA was the basis for D and trimming; V, J and clone size are from that table. The sample yields some 180,000 clones; roughly 50% were counted once. The ten largest clones add up to more than 10% of the sample.

Details on this clone: Its target antigen remains unknown. One base away there is no much larger clone; base qualities are not given.

In light of the paper, this sample's time point label describes: less than 25 weeks on oral tofacitinib. This sample's treatment or condition label indicates: oral pan-JAK inhibitor, 5-10 mg twice daily. Peripheral blood and lesional scalp punch biopsies were obtained from patients with alopecia areata. After PBMCs were isolated by density centrifugation and stained for CD3, CD4 and CD8, a FACSAria was used to sort CD4+ and CD8+ T cells. Sequences were derived from CD8+ T cells sorted from blood, sampled at week 24, from a patient treated with tofacitinib. The sequence was obtained from a human donor with alopecia areata. Recombination connected TRBV9 to TRBJ2-1; TRBD2 aligns with 13 central bases. The CDR3 loop reads CASSVALAGGPDEQFF. The sequenced DNA: TGTGCCAGCAGCGTCGCACTAGCGGGGGGGCCAGATGAGCAGTTCTTC. The CDR3 plus the reference TRBV9 and TRBJ2-1 genes for the other parts give the full variable domain: DSGVTQTPKHLITATGQRVTLRCSPRSGDLSVYWYQQSLDQGLQFLIQYYNGEERAKGNILERFSAQQFPDLHSELNLSSLELGDSALYFCASSVALAGGPDEQFFGPGTRLTVL.